The rows below give T cell receptor beta chains drawn from one sample of a study of blood T cell repertoires in COVID-19. The data were produced by immunoSEQ multiplex PCR, yet TCRdb's version contains in-frame clones alone and is incomplete. Here the sample spans about 63,000 clones, approximately 87% being singletons. The sample was peripheral blood. The receptors derive from a man in his forties or fifties with active COVID-19. CDR3s include the opening cysteine and the closing phenylalanine or tryptophan. D genes are given only for firm matches. Not every row has a clone size; where given, it reads once, few, many or a size class.

cdr3_nt cdr3_aa j_call v_call clone_size d_call
TGTGCCAGCAGGTTGGGACAGGGGGCTGTTGGCTACACCTTC CASRLGQGAVGYTF TRBJ1-2 TRBV28 - TRBD1
TGTGCCAGCTCACCAAGATCAACAGCCTACAATGAGCAGTTCTTC CASSPRSTAYNEQFF TRBJ2-1 TRBV18 - -
TGTGCCAGCAGCCGGGCGGGGAGGGTCGTCTACGAGCAGTACTTC CASSRAGRVVYEQYF TRBJ2-7 TRBV5-6 - TRBD2
TGTGCCAGCAGCTTAGAGCATCCAGGGGCGGGCGTTCAGCCCCAGCATTTT CASSLEHPGAGVQPQHF TRBJ1-5 TRBV7-2 - -
TGTGCCAGTAGAACAGGCGACACGAGCTCTGGGGCCAACGTCCTGACTTTC CASRTGDTSSGANVLTF TRBJ2-6 TRBV19 - -
TGTGCCAGCAGCTTAGTACCGGGGGGAAGGGGCACTGAAGCTTTCTTT CASSLVPGGRGTEAFF TRBJ1-1 TRBV11-3 - -
TGTGCCAGCAGCCTCCAGGGAGGCAGGGCCGCCGGGGAGCTGTTTTTT CASSLQGGRAAGELFF TRBJ2-2 TRBV9 - -
TGTGCCAGCAGCTTCGGACAGTGGAACACTGAAGCTTTCTTT CASSFGQWNTEAFF TRBJ1-1 TRBV7-9 once -
TGTGCCACCAGCAGAGATCGGGTCCGAGGGTCTGAAGCTTTCTTT CATSRDRVRGSEAFF TRBJ1-1 TRBV15 - -
TGTGCCAGCTCACCACAGAGAGACGAGCAGTACTTC CASSPQRDEQYF TRBJ2-7 TRBV18 once -
TGTGCCAGCAGTCCGACTACAGGGGGTGGCTATGGCTACACCTTC CASSPTTGGGYGYTF TRBJ1-2 TRBV27 once TRBD1
TGTGCCAGCAGTGCGTACAGGGGGCTATACAATGAGCAGTTCTTC CASSAYRGLYNEQFF TRBJ2-1 TRBV25-1 - TRBD1
TGTGCCTCAAACAGGGACCCCAACACCGGGGAGCTGTTTTTT CASNRDPNTGELFF TRBJ2-2 TRBV10-3 - -
TGTGCCAGCAGCACGGACAGGGCCATGTTGAACACTGAAGCTTTCTTT CASSTDRAMLNTEAFF TRBJ1-1 TRBV21-1 - -
TGTGCCAGCAGACTCAGTAGCGGGAGTATCCACAATGAGCAGTTCTTC CASRLSSGSIHNEQFF TRBJ2-1 TRBV2 once TRBD2
TGCGCCAGCAGCCAATCGAGACACCTGAACACTGAAGCTTTCTTT CASSQSRHLNTEAFF TRBJ1-1 TRBV4-3 - -
TGTGCCAGCAGCTTAAACCCAGCGGGAGCGTCCTACAATGAGCAGTTCTTC CASSLNPAGASYNEQFF TRBJ2-1 TRBV7-3 - TRBD2
TGTGCCAGCAGCTTCACTGGGAACACTGAAGCTTTCTTT CASSFTGNTEAFF TRBJ1-1 TRBV5-6 - -
TGTGCCAGCACTACCGGGACAGGGAAGGGCTACACCTTC CASTTGTGKGYTF TRBJ1-2 TRBV28 - TRBD1
TGCGCCAGCAGCCAATACCTCCCTGGGCTTTACTATGGCTACACCTTC CASSQYLPGLYYGYTF TRBJ1-2 TRBV4-1 - -
TGTGCCAGCCGGGACAGGGAAGAGACCCAGTACTTC CASRDREETQYF TRBJ2-5 TRBV2 once TRBD1
TGCGCCAGCAGCCCCTCTGGGGGAGGGTACAATGAGCAGTTCTTC CASSPSGGGYNEQFF TRBJ2-1 TRBV5-1 - TRBD2